A single sample is the source of the 30 T cell receptor beta chains below, sequenced in a study of blood T cells in healthy people across ages. Using a J-beta primer mix together with a sample-barcoded 5' primer, a second PCR was run for roughly 6 to 12 cycles. TCRdb reprocessed the 5' RACE reads with MiXCR, giving one entry per CDR3 protein. The sample records some 1,500,000 distinct CDR3 sequences, about 42% being singletons. What was sequenced was blood. The receptors here all came from a woman under 30 in good health.

In its sample, this clonotype was seen a few times. At one boundary the junction diverges from the germline segment, which might be a read error. This chain uses TRBV7-7 with TRBJ2-3; TRBD2 is a possible D gene (6 bases). The CDR3 is 15 amino acids. Germline loops: CDR1 SSHAT, CDR2 FNYEAQ (reference sequence). The CDR3 reads CASSIGTGRSDTQYF. The DNA of the CDR3 is TGTGCTAGCAGCATCGGGACTGGGCGGTCAGATACGCAGTATTTT. Using reference TRBV7-7 and TRBJ2-3 for the parts outside the CDR3, the full variable domain is GAGVSQSPRYKVTKRGQDVTLRCDPISSHATLYWYQQALGQGPEFLTYFNYEAQPDKSGLPSDRFSAERPEGSISTLTIQRTEQRDSAMYRCASSIGTGRSDTQYFGPGTRLTVL.

J is TRBJ2-7 and V is TRBV27; perhaps D is TRBD1 or TRBD2 (5 bases each). The germline gives CDR1 MNHEY, CDR2 SMNVEV (reference sequence). Trimming removed 1 base at V and 4 bases at J, with 11 bases between. This CDR3 has 14 amino acids. The CDR3 coding sequence is TGTGCCAGCAGTTTATGGGACGGGTTTTACGAGCAGTACTTC. Its translation is CASSLWDGFYEQYF.

This clonotype was detected only a few times. This chain links TRBV28 with TRBJ1-4; D possibly corresponds to TRBD1 (6 bases). Trimming pared 6 bases from V and 3 bases from J, leaving 14 bases between. From germline, CDR1 is MDHEN and CDR2 SYDVKM. The CDR3 runs 15 residues. This CDR3 reads CASSRSDRSNEKLFF. The CDR3, as DNA: TGTGCCAGCAGCCGCAGCGACAGGTCTAATGAAAAACTGTTTTTT.

This clonotype was detected only a few times. The chain couples TRBV6-2 or TRBV6-3 to TRBJ2-5; weak D call: TRBD2 (6 bases). Germline CDR1 and CDR2: MNHEY and SVGEGT. This CDR3 region has 14 residues. V lost 5 bases and J 1 base, leaving 11 bases between the germline ends. CDR3 region: CASSPRTTQETQYF. CDR3 nucleotide sequence: TGTGCCAGCAGTCCTCGGACTACCCAAGAGACCCAGTACTTC.

The rearrangement links TRBV20-1 to TRBJ1-6; 10 bases align to TRBD1. Germline V gene lookup returns CDR1 DFQATT and CDR2 SNEGSKA (reference sequence). V trimming: 6 bases; J trimming: 4 bases; junction bases outside the gene matches: 6. CDR3 length equals 15 residues. The CDR3 DNA sequence: TGCAGTGCCGGGGACAGGGGACCTTATAATTCACCCCTCCACTTT. Protein product: CSAGDRGPYNSPLHF.

This clonotype has a handful of counts. V usage is TRBV7-9 and J usage is TRBJ1-4; no clear D. The CDR3 spans 14 residues. The ends were cut back, 2 bases at V and 0 bases at J, with 4 bases in the middle. Per germline, CDR1 SEHNR and CDR2 FQNEAQ (reference sequence). The CDR3 reads CASSLTTTNEKLFF. In DNA form, the CDR3 reads TGTGCCAGCAGCTTAACAACAACTAATGAAAAACTGTTTTTT.

This clonotype appeared many times. The V call is TRBV3-1, the J call TRBJ1-4; D remains ambiguous. The CDR3 totals 14 residues. The V and J ends lost 5 bases and 3 bases respectively, with 10 bases between them. The germline V gene encodes CDR1 LGHDT and CDR2 YNNKEL (reference sequence). In DNA form, the CDR3 reads TGTGCCAGCAGCACGCGACGGTCTAATGAAAAACTGTTTTTT. Translating it yields CASSTRRSNEKLFF.

The chain employs TRBV27 and TRBJ2-1; the match to TRBD2 covers 8 bases. V lost 5 bases to trimming and J lost 4 bases; unmatched junction nucleotides: 13. The CDR3 has 17 amino acids. Per the germline V gene, CDR1 is MNHEY and CDR2 is SMNVEV (reference sequence). The CDR3 loop reads CASSRGVLAGIYNEQFF. The CDR3 DNA sequence: TGTGCCAGCAGTCGCGGGGTGTTAGCGGGAATTTACAATGAGCAGTTCTTC.

This clonotype was seen a few times. V gene TRBV5-1 combines with J gene TRBJ2-6; the D gene is possibly TRBD1 (5 bases). The CDR3 covers 18 residues. V shed 1 base and J shed 0 bases, with 14 bases lying between them. Germline-derived CDR1 and CDR2 are SGHRS and YFSETQ. CDR3 amino acids: CASSLTGSPLSGANVLTF. The CDR3 region has the DNA TGCGCCAGCAGCTTGACAGGAAGTCCCCTCTCTGGGGCCAACGTCCTGACTTTC.

The J gene is TRBJ2-2, the V gene TRBV7-6; unclear D gene. Deletions cut 5 bases from V and 8 bases from J, with 12 bases between. The CDR3 is 13 amino acids. Germline CDR1 reads SGHVS; CDR2 reads FNYEAQ. The CDR3 nucleotides read TGTGCCAGCAGCCCACAAGGCAAAGGGGAGCTGTTTTTT. Residues: CASSPQGKGELFF.

This clonotype was seen only a few times. V gene TRBV4-1 combines with J gene TRBJ1-1; D uncertain. Trimming removed 4 bases at V and 3 bases at J, with 12 bases between. CDR1 is MGHRA and CDR2 is YSYEKL in the germline V gene. The CDR3 extends over 14 amino acids. DNA for the CDR3: TGCGCCAGCAGCCTCGACGGGAGATACACTGAAGCTTTCTTT. Protein: CASSLDGRYTEAFF.

This sequence joins TRBV28 and TRBJ1-4; D might be TRBD1 (6 bases). V was pared by 8 bases and J by 8 bases, with 12 bases between. This CDR3 region has 12 residues. Germline-derived CDR1 and CDR2 are MDHEN and SYDVKM. The CDR3 region has the DNA TGTGCCAGCGGGGGCGGGGGCGAAAAACTGTTTTTT. Translation: CASGGGGEKLFF. The whole variable domain, remainder taken from reference TRBV28 and TRBJ1-4, is DVKVTQSSRYLVKRTGEKVFLECVQDMDHENMFWYRQDPGLGLRLIYFSYDVKMKEKGDIPEGYSVSREKKERFSLILESASTNQTSMYLCASGGGGEKLFFGSGTQLSVL.

The chain links TRBV4-3 to TRBJ1-5; D gene unclear. The germline V gene encodes CDR1 LGHNA and CDR2 YSLEER. V was trimmed by 4 bases and J by 0 bases, leaving 13 bases between them. The CDR3 has 16 amino acids. CDR3 sequence (DNA): TGCGCCAGCAGCCTTACATGGAAGTATAGCAATCAGCCCCAGCATTTT. Amino acids: CASSLTWKYSNQPQHF.

This clonotype has a handful of counts. The gene calls are TRBV9 and TRBJ2-1; D uncertain. The germline CDR1 and CDR2 sequences are SGDLS and YYNGEE. The length of the CDR3 is 11 residues. Trimming removed 3 bases from V and 8 bases from J, with 6 bases in between. The CDR3 region has the DNA TGTGCCAGCAGCGACAACCATGAGCAGTTCTTC. This encodes CASSDNHEQFF.

The chain joins TRBV24-1 to TRBJ2-1, with 9 nucleotides matching TRBD1. The germline V gene has CDR1 KGHDR and CDR2 SFDVKD. The CDR3 totals 15 residues. Germline trimming cut 8 bases from V and 1 base from J; bases unmatched to any gene: 5. CDR3 residues: CATTPGQGSYNEQFF. CDR3 DNA: TGTGCCACCACCCCGGGACAGGGTTCCTACAATGAGCAGTTCTTC.

This clonotype was found a few times. The V call is TRBV7-6, the J call TRBJ2-7; 8 nucleotides line up with TRBD1. Near its end, the DNA agrees better with TRBJ2-4, so the J call may be wrong. The CDR3 loop spans 14 amino acids. The germline gives CDR1 SGHVS, CDR2 FNYEAQ. In nucleotides, the CDR3 is TGTGCCAGCAGCTTAAAGGTGACAGGGGACATTCAGTACTTC. It specifies CASSLKVTGDIQYF.

This clonotype was detected ten times or more. An end of the junction differs from the germline gene, which may be a read error. The chain is built from TRBV12-3 or TRBV12-4 and TRBJ2-3, with D maybe TRBD1 (6 bases). The CDR3 totals 16 residues. The CDR3 nucleotides are TGCGCCAGCAGCCTTGCAGGGGCCTCTAGCACAGATACGCAGTATTTT. Residues: CASSLAGASSTDTQYF.

The chain joins TRBV28 to TRBJ1-4; D remains ambiguous. The germline CDR1 and CDR2 sequences are MDHEN and SYDVKM. Trimming stripped 7 bases from V and 2 bases from J, with 11 bases between. The CDR3 contains 14 residues. CDR3 bases: TGTGCCAGCACGAACAGCAATACTAATGAAAAACTGTTTTTT. This codes for CASTNSNTNEKLFF. The full variable domain, rest sourced from reference TRBV28 and TRBJ1-4, is DVKVTQSSRYLVKRTGEKVFLECVQDMDHENMFWYRQDPGLGLRLIYFSYDVKMKEKGDIPEGYSVSREKKERFSLILESASTNQTSMYLCASTNSNTNEKLFFGSGTQLSVL.

The CDR3 here is CASSLEQQRGSEAFF. CDR3 coding DNA: TGTGCCAGCAGCTTAGAACAACAACGGGGGAGTGAAGCTTTCTTT. The genes are TRBV7-9 and TRBJ1-1, with D perhaps matching TRBD1 (5 bases). Trimming removed 1 base at V and 7 bases at J, with 16 bases between. Germline-derived CDR1 and CDR2 are SEHNR and FQNEAQ (reference sequence). This CDR3 has 15 amino acids.

The gene calls are TRBV20-1 and TRBJ2-1; maybe TRBD1 (5 bases). Per the germline V gene, CDR1 is DFQATT and CDR2 is SNEGSKA (reference sequence). The CDR3 consists of 17 residues. V lost 3 bases to trimming and J lost 1 base, with 19 bases between them. The CDR3 nucleotides are TGCAGTGCTAGGGGGCTTTATCAGGTGTCATCCTACAATGAGCAGTTCTTC. Protein sequence: CSARGLYQVSSYNEQFF.

J is TRBJ2-5 and V is TRBV7-2, with TRBD2 identical over 8 bases. CDR1 is SGHTA, CDR2 FQGNSA, per germline. This CDR3 is built from 13 residues. The V gene end was trimmed by 3 bases and the J gene end by 11 bases; junction bases not matched to a gene: 8. This CDR3 is CASSLERETEQYF. The CDR3 DNA sequence: TGTGCCAGCAGCTTGGAGCGGGAGACTGAGCAGTACTTC.

A single count supports this clonotype. Here the CDR3 reads CASSLEGQGKYF. In nucleotides, the CDR3 is TGTGCCAGCAGCTTAGAAGGGCAGGGCAAGTATTTT. The chain combines TRBV7-9 with TRBJ2-3, with D possibly being TRBD1 (5 bases). CDR1 is SEHNR, CDR2 FQNEAQ, per germline (reference sequence). The CDR3 spans 12 residues. V lost 1 base to trimming and J lost 13 bases, with 12 bases between them.

This chain joins TRBV5-5 and TRBJ2-7; 7 bases are shared with TRBD1. The CDR3 loop spans 14 amino acids. Trimming cost V 1 base and J 5 bases; bases outside gene matches: 6. CDR1 is SGHKS, CDR2 YYEKEE, per germline (reference sequence). In nucleotides, the CDR3 is TGTGCCAGCAGCTTGCTTGAGGGGGCTGACGAGCAGTACTTC. This codes for CASSLLEGADEQYF.

The sample holds a few counts of this clonotype. CDR3 nucleotides: TGTGCCACCAGCAGTCCAGCGGCACCCACCTACAATGAGCAGTTCTTC. Translation gives CATSSPAAPTYNEQFF. V is TRBV15 and J is TRBJ2-1; D is possibly TRBD2 (5 bases). Germline CDR1 LNHNV, CDR2 YYDKDF (reference sequence). The CDR3 is 16 amino acids. The V gene lost 3 bases and the J gene lost 2 bases, with 14 bases spanning the gap.

The chain has TRBV7-2 and TRBJ2-4; 9 bases line up with TRBD1. Trimming at V came to 5 bases and at J to 1 base, leaving 6 bases not matched to a gene. The germline V gene has CDR1 SGHTA and CDR2 FQGNSA. CDR3 size: 16 residues. The CDR3 DNA sequence: TGTGCCAGCAGCAACACAGGGGGCATGGCCAAAAACATTCAGTACTTC. Translating it yields CASSNTGGMAKNIQYF.

This clonotype occurred a few times. The genes are TRBV27 and TRBJ2-1; the match to TRBD2 covers 11 bases. This CDR3 is 16 amino acids long. After removal of 6 bases from V and 4 bases from J, the junction contained 8 bases not matched to a gene. CDR1 and CDR2 from the germline V gene are MNHEY and SMNVEV (reference sequence). The CDR3 here is CASRVAGGLYYNEQFF. Here the CDR3 DNA reads TGTGCCAGCAGGGTAGCGGGGGGGCTTTATTACAATGAGCAGTTCTTC.

This clonotype has just a few counts. The chain is built from TRBV7-2 and TRBJ2-5; 8 nucleotides line up with TRBD1. TRBJ2-7 matches the DNA end more closely, so the J call is doubtful. Germline V gives CDR1 SGHTA, CDR2 FQGNSA. This CDR3 comprises 15 residues. CDR3 residues: CASSSGTGILGEQYF. CDR3 nucleotide sequence: TGTGCCAGCAGCTCCGGGACAGGAATACTCGGCGAGCAGTACTTC.

In DNA, the CDR3 is TGCAGTGCTGGAGCCGGCTACGAGCAGTACTTC. Encoded protein: CSAGAGYEQYF. The chain employs TRBV20-1 and TRBJ2-7, with no clear D. Trimming cost V 5 bases and J 3 bases, with 8 bases left between them. Per germline, CDR1 DFQATT and CDR2 SNEGSKA (reference sequence). The CDR3 extends over 11 amino acids.

A word on this clonotype: An end of the junction differs from the germline gene, which may be a read error. J is TRBJ1-2 and V is TRBV9, with a possible D match to TRBD1 (6 bases). The CDR3 contains 16 residues. Germline V gene lookup returns CDR1 SGDLS and CDR2 YYNGEE. In DNA, the CDR3 is TGCGCCAGCAGCGCAGAGTTTCCGGACAGTAACTATGGCTACACCTTC. It translates to CASSAEFPDSNYGYTF.

The rearrangement uses TRBV4-1 and TRBJ2-1; D might be TRBD1 (6 bases). This CDR3 is 13 amino acids long. Germline CDR1 and CDR2: MGHRA and YSYEKL. V shed 1 base and J shed 9 bases, with 10 bases lying between them. The CDR3 sequence is CASSQVGGREQFF. In nucleotides, the CDR3 is TGCGCCAGCAGCCAAGTAGGGGGACGTGAGCAGTTCTTC.